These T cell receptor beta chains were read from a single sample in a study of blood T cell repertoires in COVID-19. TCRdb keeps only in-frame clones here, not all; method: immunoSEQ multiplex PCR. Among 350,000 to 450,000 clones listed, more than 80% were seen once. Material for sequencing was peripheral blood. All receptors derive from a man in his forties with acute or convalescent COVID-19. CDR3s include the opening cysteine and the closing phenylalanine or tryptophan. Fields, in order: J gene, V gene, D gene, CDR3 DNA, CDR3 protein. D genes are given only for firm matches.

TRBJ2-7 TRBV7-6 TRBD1 TGTGCCAGCAGCTCTCTCGATCAGGGGGCCTACGAGCAGTACTTC CASSSLDQGAYEQYF
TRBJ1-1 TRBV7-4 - TGTGCCAGCAGCTTAGGACAGCTGAACACTGAAGCTTTCTTT CASSLGQLNTEAFF
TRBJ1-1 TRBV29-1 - TGCAGCGCATACCACAGGGCGATGAACACTGAAGCTTTCTTT CSAYHRAMNTEAFF
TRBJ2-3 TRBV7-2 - TGTGCCAGCAGCTTAGGACGGGACACGGTCACAGATACGCAGTATTTT CASSLGRDTVTDTQYF
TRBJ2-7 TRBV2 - TGTGCCAGCAGTATCTGGACGGGGTCCTACGAGCAGTACTTC CASSIWTGSYEQYF
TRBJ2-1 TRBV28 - TGTGCCAGCACCCCCGTTGTTGGAGACCGCCATGGGAGTGAGCAGTTCTTC CASTPVVGDRHGSEQFF
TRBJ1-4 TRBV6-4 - TGTGCCAGCAGTGACTCGATGGGCAGGTATCGGGAAAAACTGTTTTTT CASSDSMGRYREKLFF
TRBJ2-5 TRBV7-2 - TGTGCCAGCAGCCCTTTATCCGTGAGGGAGACCCAGTACTTC CASSPLSVRETQYF
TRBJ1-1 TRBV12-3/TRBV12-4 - TGTGCCAGCAGTTTATCAGAGGGCACTGAAGCTTTCTTT CASSLSEGTEAFF
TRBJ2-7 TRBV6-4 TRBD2 TGTGCCAGCAGTGCCGGGACGGGGGGGGCAAGCGACGAGCAGTACTTC CASSAGTGGASDEQYF
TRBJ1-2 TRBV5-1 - TGCGCCAGCAGCTTGTACCAGCAGGGTAGGGACTATGGCTACACCTTC CASSLYQQGRDYGYTF
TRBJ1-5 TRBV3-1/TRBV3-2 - TGTGCCAGCAGCCAAGAGATCGGTTCCGGCAATCAGCCCCAGCATTTT CASSQEIGSGNQPQHF
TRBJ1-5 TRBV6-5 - TGTGCCAGCAGACGGGACATCGGTGGAGGTCAGCCCCAGCATTTT CASRRDIGGGQPQHF
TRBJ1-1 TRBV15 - TGTGCCACCAGCAGAGTGGCAGGTTCTGAAGCTTTCTTT CATSRVAGSEAFF
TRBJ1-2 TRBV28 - TGTGCCAGCAGCCCTACGGGACACCGCTATGGCTACACCTTC CASSPTGHRYGYTF